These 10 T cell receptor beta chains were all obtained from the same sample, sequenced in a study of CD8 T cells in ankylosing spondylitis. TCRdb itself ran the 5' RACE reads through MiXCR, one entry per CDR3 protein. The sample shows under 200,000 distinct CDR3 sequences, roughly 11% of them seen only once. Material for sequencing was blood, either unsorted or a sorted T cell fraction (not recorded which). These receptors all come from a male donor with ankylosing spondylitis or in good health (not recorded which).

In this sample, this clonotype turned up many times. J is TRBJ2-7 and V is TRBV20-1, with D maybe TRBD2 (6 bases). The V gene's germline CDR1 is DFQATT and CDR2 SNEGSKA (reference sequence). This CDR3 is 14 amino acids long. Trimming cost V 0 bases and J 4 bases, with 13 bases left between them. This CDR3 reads CSARDRAGWYEQYF. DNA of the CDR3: TGCAGTGCTAGAGATCGGGCGGGGTGGTACGAGCAGTACTTC.

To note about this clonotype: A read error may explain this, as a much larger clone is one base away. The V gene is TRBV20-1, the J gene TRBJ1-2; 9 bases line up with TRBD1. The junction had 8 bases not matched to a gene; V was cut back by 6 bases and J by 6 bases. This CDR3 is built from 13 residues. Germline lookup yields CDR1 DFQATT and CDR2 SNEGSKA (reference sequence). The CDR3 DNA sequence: TGCAGTGCCATGGCCGGACAGGGGAATGGCTACACCTTC. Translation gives CSAMAGQGNGYTF.

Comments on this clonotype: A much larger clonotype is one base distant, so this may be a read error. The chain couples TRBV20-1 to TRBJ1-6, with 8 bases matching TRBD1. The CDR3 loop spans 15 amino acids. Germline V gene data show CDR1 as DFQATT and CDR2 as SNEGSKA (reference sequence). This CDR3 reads CSARIGGQGHSPFHF. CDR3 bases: TGCAGTGCTAGAATTGGTGGACAGGGACATTCACCCTTCCACTTT.

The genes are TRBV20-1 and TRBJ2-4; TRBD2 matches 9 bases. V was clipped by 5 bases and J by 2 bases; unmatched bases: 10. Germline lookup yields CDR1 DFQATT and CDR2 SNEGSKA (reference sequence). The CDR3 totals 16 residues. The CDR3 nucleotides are TGCAGTGCTCCCTCCGCTAGCGGGGTTCCCAAAAACATTCAGTACTTC. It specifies CSAPSASGVPKNIQYF.

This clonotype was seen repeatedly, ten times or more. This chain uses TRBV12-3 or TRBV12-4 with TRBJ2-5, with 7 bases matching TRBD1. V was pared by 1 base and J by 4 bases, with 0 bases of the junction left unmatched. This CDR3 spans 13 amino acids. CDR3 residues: CASSLGTGETQYF. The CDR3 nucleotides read TGTGCCAGCAGTTTAGGGACAGGAGAGACCCAGTACTTC.

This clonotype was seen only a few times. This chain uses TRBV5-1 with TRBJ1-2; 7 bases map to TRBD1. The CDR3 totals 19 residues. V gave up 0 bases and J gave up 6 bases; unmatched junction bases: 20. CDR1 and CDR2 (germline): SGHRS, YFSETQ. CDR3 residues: CASSLGRGSITGVSDGYTF. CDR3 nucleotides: TGCGCCAGCAGCTTGGGGCGCGGGAGTATCACAGGGGTATCGGATGGCTACACCTTC. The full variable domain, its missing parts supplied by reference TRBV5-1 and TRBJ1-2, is KAGVTQTPRYLIKTRGQQVTLSCSPISGHRSVSWYQQTPGQGLQFLFEYFSETQRNKGNFPGRFSGRQFSNSRSEMNVSTLELGDSALYLCASSLGRGSITGVSDGYTFGSGTRLTVV.

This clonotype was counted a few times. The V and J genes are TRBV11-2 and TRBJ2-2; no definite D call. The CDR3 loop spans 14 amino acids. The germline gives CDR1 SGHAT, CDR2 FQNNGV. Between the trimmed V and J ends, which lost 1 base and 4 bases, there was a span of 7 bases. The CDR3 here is CASSLGFITGELFF. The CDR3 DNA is TGTGCCAGCAGCTTAGGTTTTATCACCGGGGAGCTGTTTTTT.

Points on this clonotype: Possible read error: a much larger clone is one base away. CDR3 sequence: CSARARSTFANRPQHF. The DNA for the CDR3 is TGCAGTGCTAGGGCCCGATCCACCTTTGCCAATCGGCCCCAGCATTTT. The chain is built from TRBV20-1 and TRBJ1-5, with D uncertain. The length of the CDR3 is 16 residues. Germline V gives CDR1 DFQATT, CDR2 SNEGSKA (reference sequence).

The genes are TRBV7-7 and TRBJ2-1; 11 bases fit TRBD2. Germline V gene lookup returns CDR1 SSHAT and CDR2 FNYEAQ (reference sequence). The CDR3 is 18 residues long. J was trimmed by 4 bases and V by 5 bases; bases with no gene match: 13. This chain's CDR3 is CASSPRLAGGVLYNEQFF. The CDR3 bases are TGTGCCAGCAGCCCCCGTTTAGCGGGAGGGGTCCTTTACAATGAGCAGTTCTTC.

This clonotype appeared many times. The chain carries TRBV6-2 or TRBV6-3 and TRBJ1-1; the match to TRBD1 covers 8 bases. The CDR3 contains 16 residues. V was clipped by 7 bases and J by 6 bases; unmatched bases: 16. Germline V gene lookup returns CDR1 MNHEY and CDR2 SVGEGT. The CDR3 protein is CASIPILGQGSPEAFF. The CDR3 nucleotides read TGTGCCAGCATTCCTATACTAGGACAGGGAAGCCCTGAAGCTTTCTTT.